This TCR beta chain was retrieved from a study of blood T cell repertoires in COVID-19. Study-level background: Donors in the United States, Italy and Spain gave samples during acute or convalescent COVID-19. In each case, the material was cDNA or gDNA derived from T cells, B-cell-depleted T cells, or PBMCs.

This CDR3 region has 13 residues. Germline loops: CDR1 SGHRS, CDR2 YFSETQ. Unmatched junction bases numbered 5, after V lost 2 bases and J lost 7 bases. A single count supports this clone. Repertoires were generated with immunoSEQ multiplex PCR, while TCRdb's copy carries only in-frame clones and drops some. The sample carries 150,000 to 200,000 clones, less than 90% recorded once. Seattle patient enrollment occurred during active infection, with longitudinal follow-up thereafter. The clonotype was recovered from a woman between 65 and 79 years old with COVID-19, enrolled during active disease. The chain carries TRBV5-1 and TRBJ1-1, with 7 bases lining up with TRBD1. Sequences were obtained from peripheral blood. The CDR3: CASSFGTVGEAFF. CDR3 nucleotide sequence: TGCGCCAGCAGCTTCGGGACAGTGGGTGAAGCTTTCTTT.